This is a list of T cell receptor beta chains from one sample in a study of blood T cells in healthy people across ages. A single record per CDR3 protein comes from TCRdb applying MiXCR to the 5' RACE reads. The sample has about 1.1 million distinct CDR3 sequences; less than 45% are singletons. The specimen sequenced was blood. The receptors shown here come from a man aged 18 to 29 in good health. CDR3s include the opening cysteine and the closing phenylalanine or tryptophan. Fields, in order: D gene, V gene, CDR3 protein. A D gene is named only where the DNA matches it firmly.

D: -
V: TRBV7-8
CDR3: CASSFGPGDEQYF

D: -
V: TRBV9
CDR3: CASSVVPDTGELVF

D: TRBD1
V: TRBV28
CDR3: CASSFGTGFQPQHF

D: -
V: TRBV4-1
CDR3: CASSQGFSTNTGELFF

D: -
V: TRBV12-3/TRBV12-4
CDR3: CASSLWTDEKLFF

D: -
V: TRBV4-1
CDR3: CASSQAGAPLDTQYF

D: -
V: TRBV7-9
CDR3: CASSLGGDSSYEQYF

D: -
V: TRBV29-1
CDR3: CSAPLQGGGTDTQYF

D: TRBD2
V: TRBV7-6
CDR3: CASSLDLGGSSYNEQFF

D: -
V: TRBV5-1
CDR3: CASSVYTGSYEQYF

D: -
V: TRBV12-3/TRBV12-4
CDR3: CASSEHEGLGYTF

D: -
V: TRBV12-3/TRBV12-4
CDR3: CASSLSGATEAFF

D: -
V: TRBV7-9
CDR3: CASSPSGWGNEQFF

D: -
V: TRBV7-9
CDR3: CASSLFRAVHNKVYEQYF

D: TRBD1
V: TRBV27
CDR3: CASSSGTELSYEQYF

D: -
V: TRBV5-4
CDR3: CASSSGVPTRGYTF

D: TRBD2
V: TRBV27
CDR3: CASSFLAGDYNEQFF

D: -
V: TRBV2
CDR3: CASSPNGVRGEAFF

D: -
V: TRBV7-2
CDR3: CASSRGGLQETQYF

D: -
V: TRBV6-2/TRBV6-3
CDR3: CASSLKEYTEAFF

D: TRBD1
V: TRBV10-3
CDR3: CAISDIRTGDGYTF

D: TRBD2
V: TRBV28
CDR3: CASTRDYKDTGELFF

D: -
V: TRBV18
CDR3: CASSPGRRETQYF

D: TRBD1
V: TRBV24-1
CDR3: CATGDPGQGRNEQFF

D: TRBD1
V: TRBV20-1
CDR3: CSAPRTGATNYGYTF

D: TRBD2
V: TRBV9
CDR3: CASGLAGDSYNEQFF

D: -
V: TRBV4-3
CDR3: CASSHGGLAKNIQYF

D: -
V: TRBV5-1
CDR3: CASSLAFNEQYF